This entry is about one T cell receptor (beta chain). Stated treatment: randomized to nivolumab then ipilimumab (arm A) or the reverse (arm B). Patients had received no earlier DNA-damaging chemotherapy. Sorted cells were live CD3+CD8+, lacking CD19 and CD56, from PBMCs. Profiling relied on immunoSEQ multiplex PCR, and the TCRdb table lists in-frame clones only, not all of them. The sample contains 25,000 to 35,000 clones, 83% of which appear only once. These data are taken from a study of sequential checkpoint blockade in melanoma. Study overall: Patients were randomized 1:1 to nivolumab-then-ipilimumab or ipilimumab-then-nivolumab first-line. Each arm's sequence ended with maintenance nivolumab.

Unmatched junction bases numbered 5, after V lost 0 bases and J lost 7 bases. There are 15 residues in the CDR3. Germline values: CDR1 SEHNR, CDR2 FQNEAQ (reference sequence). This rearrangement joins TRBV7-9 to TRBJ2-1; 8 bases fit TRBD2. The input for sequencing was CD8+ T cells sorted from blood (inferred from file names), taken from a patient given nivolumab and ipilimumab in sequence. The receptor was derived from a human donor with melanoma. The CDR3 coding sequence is TGTGCCAGCAGCTTAGCGCTCAGCGGGGGAAATGAGCAGTTCTTC. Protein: CASSLALSGGNEQFF.